These T cell receptor beta chains were read from a single sample in a study of radiation and T cells in renal cell carcinoma. TCRdb's copy holds only in-frame clones and misses some; the assay was immunoSEQ multiplex PCR. The sample carries over 90,000 clones, around 80% recorded once. The sample consisted of blood, taken from a patient whose treatment included radiotherapy and nephrectomy. Receptor source: a man aged 55-75 years with renal cell carcinoma. Both conserved end residues are part of each CDR3. Fields, in order: V gene, J gene, CDR3 protein.

TRBV5-1	TRBJ2-1	CASSTIMGNNEQFF
TRBV27	TRBJ1-1	CASSLNRAGYTEAFF
TRBV19	TRBJ2-3	CASRLAGRTDTQYF
TRBV19	TRBJ2-7	CASSTGGLPGQYF
TRBV7-8	TRBJ1-6	CASSLEFGRDPLHF
TRBV7-8	TRBJ2-7	CASSLWAGSHEQYF
TRBV7-9	TRBJ2-7	CASGPTSGIPYEQYF
TRBV5-4	TRBJ2-4	CASTRKQGAKNIQYF
TRBV19	TRBJ2-7	CASSNGYEQYF
TRBV11-2	TRBJ2-7	CASSPMGLVGYEQYF
TRBV4-1	TRBJ2-2	CASSPIGTSRKTGELFF
TRBV5-5	TRBJ1-3	CASSPRTVSGNTIYF
TRBV5-1	TRBJ2-7	CASSLSAGSYEQYF
TRBV6-6	TRBJ2-5	CASILIQGAQETQYF
TRBV7-9	TRBJ1-5	CASSPGPGDQPQHF
TRBV6-4	TRBJ2-1	CASSDPLAGGPNNEQFF
TRBV19	TRBJ2-1	CASRSPASGTPWNEQFF
TRBV5-1	TRBJ1-4	CASSLDTTNEKLFF
TRBV28	TRBJ1-2	CASSRRGTGAYYGYTF
TRBV7-9	TRBJ2-5	CASSLGPGQETQYF
TRBV13	TRBJ2-7	CASSLAPQSYEQYF
TRBV5-6	TRBJ2-7	CASSLLGQGASEQYF
TRBV19	TRBJ2-3	CASSIDRTGKSNRGPGTQYF
TRBV27	TRBJ2-7	CASSTGLAGGPLVYEQYF
TRBV11-2	TRBJ1-2	CASSLAINSGGYTF
TRBV10-3	TRBJ1-1	CAIREGGTEAFF
TRBV27	TRBJ1-1	CASSATGMNTEAFF
TRBV4-3	TRBJ2-1	CASSQAGGGGGEQFF
TRBV25-1	TRBJ2-4	CASSDFGVAKNIQYF
TRBV30	TRBJ1-3	CAWVGRGFTSGNTIYF
TRBV15	TRBJ2-5	CATSSQNRGLVYQETQYF
TRBV5-4	TRBJ2-7	CASSRRTGSYEQYF
TRBV5-1	TRBJ1-2	CASSSRTGTGTIHGYTF
TRBV28	TRBJ1-5	CASRDRPGQPQHF
TRBV10-3	TRBJ2-2	CASRADLNTGELFF
TRBV7-2	TRBJ2-7	CASSPTGFYEQYF
TRBV18	TRBJ2-5	CASSPRTVQETQYF
TRBV6-1	TRBJ1-5	CASSWVGNQPQHF
TRBV27	TRBJ2-7	CASSLMRTGGSEQYF
TRBV11-2	TRBJ2-1	CASSWRDRGQDEQFF
TRBV7-8	TRBJ2-1	CASTPVRYWVHGNEQFF
TRBV7-7	TRBJ2-3	CASSRGVDGTDTQYF
TRBV7-2	TRBJ2-5	CASSLSPGRGQETQYF
TRBV6-5	TRBJ1-1	CASSYPGGNTEAFF
TRBV6-5	TRBJ2-4	CASSRTSRGKNIQYF
TRBV5-4	TRBJ2-7	CASSTQMSTYEQYF
TRBV4-3	TRBJ2-2	CASSQDWGPPGELFF
TRBV27	TRBJ1-3	CASSPMALQGPGNTIYF
TRBV15	TRBJ2-1	CATSRDPGWAEQFF
TRBV5-6	TRBJ2-2	CASSLRVLNTGELFF